This T cell receptor (beta chain) was documented in a study of cytomegalovirus exposure and HLA in healthy donors. Study as a whole: A later analysis reported the same platform for the 100 to 150 validation repertoires and the roughly 630 first-cohort repertoires.

Data came from immunoSEQ multiplex PCR; TCRdb stores just in-frame clones and leaves some out. This repertoire shows around 220,000 clones, roughly 88% found once; its top ten account for about 2.9%. The CDR3 consists of 13 residues. Germline V lookup: CDR1 SGHNT, CDR2 YYREEE (reference sequence). With 2 bases removed from V and 9 bases from J, the gap between germline ends came to 12 bases. Specimen: PBMCs. This receptor was identified in a young woman in good health and CMV-seronegative. V and J are TRBV5-4 and TRBJ2-1, with D possibly TRBD2 on 6 matching bases. The CDR3 DNA follows: TGTGCCAGCAGCTTTCCCGGGAGTAGTGAGCAGTTCTTC. As protein: CASSFPGSSEQFF.